This T cell receptor (beta chain) was captured by sequencing in a study of blood T cell repertoires in COVID-19. Germline CDR1 and CDR2: SGDLS and YYNGEE. The CDR3 is 18 amino acids. Unmatched junction bases numbered 12, after V lost 3 bases and J lost 3 bases. As processed by the authors: Estimation of nucleated cell counts was performed using reference gene primer amplification. Using immunoSEQ multiplex PCR, the repertoire was profiled, and TCRdb retains in-frame clones only, with some absent. V, J and clone size reflect that table, while D and trimming were determined from the DNA. Found here are under 250,000 clones, about 83% of them singletons; the top ten hold 4.8%.

The chain joins TRBV9 to TRBJ2-1, with 10 bases that match TRBD1. The clonotype originates from a woman aged 50 to 65 who had been exposed to COVID-19. The sequenced material came from PBMCs or T cells enriched from blood (not recorded which). CDR3 nucleotides: TGTGCCAGCAGCGCCCCGGACAGGGGGAATAGGGGCTACAATGAGCAGTTCTTC. Amino acids: CASSAPDRGNRGYNEQFF.